This TCR beta chain stems from a study of regulatory T cells in long-lasting Graves disease. Overall study findings and caveats: Patients with persistent disease shared 2,741 public clonotypes, outpacing the roughly 1,000 shared by new patients. TCR diversity was lower in persistent Graves' patients (versus newly diagnosed ones). Persistent disease exhibited a predilection for TRBV28, TRBJ1-2 and TRBJ2-5.

For this clonotype: What it binds is unknown.

Germline trimming cut 1 base from V and 3 bases from J; bases unmatched to any gene: 10. CDR3 size: 16 residues. CDR1 and CDR2 (germline): DFQATT, SNEGSKA (reference sequence). The authors built TCR beta libraries using iRepertoire HTBI primers and Arm-PCR of CDR3 regions. TCRdb reprocessed the multiplex PCR reads with MiXCR, giving one entry per CDR3 protein. The sample comprises roughly 440,000 distinct CDR3 sequences, roughly 15% of which are singletons, and less than 30% rests with the top ten. The time point denotes: newly diagnosed GD, antithyroid drugs for less than 3 months. Following extraction of RNA from PBMCs, that RNA was used to make the TCR library. These same data were also listed under a study on T cells in Graves' hyperthyroidism and ophthalmopathy. That source notes: Blood held most thyroid clonotypes expanded above 0.001 frequency.

The clonotype was recovered from a woman between 18 and 29 years old with Graves disease. The chain is built from TRBV20-1 and TRBJ2-5; TRBD2 matches at 8 bases. Specimen: peripheral blood mononuclear cells (PBMCs), collected at new diagnosis, from a patient treated with antithyroid drugs. The CDR3 is CSARAILTSAKETQYF. CDR3 in DNA: TGCAGTGCTAGAGCGATCCTGACTAGCGCCAAAGAGACCCAGTACTTC.